The next 27 T cell receptor beta chains were all read from a single sample in a study of tumor-infiltrating lymphocytes in primary liver carcinoma. Co-extracting RNA and DNA was done with roughly 18-32 mg of unsorted bulk tissue as input. Total RNA amounting to approximately 460 ng was the source from which TCR beta cDNA was made with a constant-region primer. Generation of the TCR beta libraries relied on three nested multiplex PCR rounds using slightly modified ARM-PCR. A C-beta reverse primer and TRBV1-TRBV30 forward primers served in each of the first two PCR rounds, at approximately 10 cycles apiece. One entry per CDR3 protein results from TCRdb running MiXCR on the multiplex PCR reads. The table shows tens of thousands of distinct CDR3 sequences, with 72% occurring only once. Sequences were obtained from liver tumor tissue from sampling region 1. Subset specified: tumor region T1, superior pole. These TCRs come from a middle-aged man with primary liver carcinoma and hepatitis B virus infection.

To note about this clonotype: Lacking the conserved final phenylalanine or tryptophan, this CDR3 likely reflects a read error. The chain uses TRBV11-2 and TRBJ2-5, with D maybe TRBD1 (6 bases). The germline V gene encodes CDR1 SGHAT and CDR2 FQNNGV. The CDR3 loop spans 15 amino acids. CDR3 in amino acids: CVSSLTWTAQETQYS. The CDR3 DNA follows: TGTGTCAGCAGCCTGACTTGGACAGCTCAAGAGACCCAGTACTCC.

On this clonotype itself: A read error may account for a junction end that differs from germline. This chain connects TRBV28 to TRBJ2-3; D perhaps matches TRBD2 (6 bases). The CDR3 extends over 16 amino acids. Per the germline V gene, CDR1 is MDHEN and CDR2 is SYDVKM. For the CDR3, the DNA is TGTGCCAGCAGTTTTGGAGGGGCTCTAGGTTCAGATGCGCAGTATTTT. Its protein is CASSFGGALGSDAQYF.

To note about this clonotype: A junction boundary mismatches the germline segment, possibly from a read error. The chain recombines TRBV4-1 with TRBJ2-1; maybe TRBD1 (6 bases). The germline CDR1 and CDR2 sequences are MGHRA and YSYEKL. CDR3 length: 16 residues. CDR3 sequence (DNA): TGCGCCAGCAACCAAGTAAGGGACATACCGTCAGATGGGCAGTTCTTC. This translates into CASNQVRDIPSDGQFF.

A remark on this clonotype: The CDR3 carries no conserved terminal phenylalanine or tryptophan, so it likely arises from a read error. J is TRBJ2-1 and V is TRBV7-9; 12 nucleotides match TRBD2. V trimming: 2 bases; J trimming: 8 bases; junction bases outside the gene matches: 13. The CDR3 length is 18 residues. Germline-derived CDR1 and CDR2 are SEHNR and FQNEAQ (reference sequence). CDR3 sequence reads: CASSLPSGLAGMSHEQFL. CDR3 sequence (DNA): TGTGCCAGCAGCTTACCTTCGGGACTAGCGGGTATGAGCCATGAGCAGTTCTTA.

On this clonotype: The germline gene is not matched at one end of the junction; a read error may be the cause. The V and J genes are TRBV12-3 or TRBV12-4 and TRBJ1-4, with D possibly being TRBD1 (6 bases). The length of the CDR3 is 14 residues. CDR3 DNA sequence: TGTGCCAGCAGCCCGACAGGTTCTAACGAAAAACTGTTTTTT. It is translated as CASSPTGSNEKLFF.

This clonotype was found a few times. The rearrangement links TRBV9 to TRBJ2-5; 9 nucleotides match TRBD2. This CDR3 has 15 amino acids. Germline CDR1 reads SGDLS; CDR2 reads YYNGEE. V lost 0 bases to trimming and J lost 5 bases; unmatched junction nucleotides: 5. CDR3 amino acids: CASSVASSGAETQYF. The CDR3, as DNA: TGTGCCAGCAGCGTAGCCTCTAGCGGGGCGGAGACCCAGTACTTC.

A remark on this clonotype: The junction departs from germline at one end; a sequencing error may be responsible. The V call is TRBV7-9, the J call TRBJ2-5, with D tentatively TRBD1 (5 bases). The CDR3 totals 14 residues. Per germline, CDR1 SEHNR and CDR2 FQNEAQ (reference sequence). CDR3 sequence reads: CVSVKDSSQETQYF. The CDR3 DNA follows: TGTGTCAGCGTCAAAGACAGCTCCCAAGAGACCCAGTACTTC.

Note on this clonotype: The junction departs from germline at one end; a sequencing error may be responsible. The chain employs TRBV12-3 or TRBV12-4 and TRBJ1-1, with a weak D call TRBD1 (6 bases). The CDR3 runs 14 residues. The CDR3 region is CATSLGGRETEAFF. The CDR3 DNA follows: TGTGCCACCAGTTTAGGGGGGCGGGAGACTGAAGCTTTCTTT.

There are a few counts of this clonotype. The rearrangement links TRBV18 to TRBJ2-1; TRBD2 matches at 13 bases. This CDR3 is 17 amino acids long. V dropped 2 bases and J dropped 3; count of bases not matched to a gene: 4. Germline CDR1 is KGHSH and CDR2 is LQKENI. The DNA of the CDR3 is TGTGCCAGCTCACCAGCAGGACTAGCGGGGGTCTACAATGAGCAGTTCTTC. Amino acid sequence: CASSPAGLAGVYNEQFF.

This clonotype appeared many times. In DNA, the CDR3 is TGTGCCAGCAGTGTCCAGGCGGGACGGAGACCAGATACGCAGTATTTT. Translation gives CASSVQAGRRPDTQYF. This chain links TRBV6-1 with TRBJ2-3; TRBD2 is a possible D gene (6 bases). V was cut by 4 bases and J by 4 bases, with 18 bases left in between. This CDR3 has 16 amino acids. Germline CDR1 reads MNHNS; CDR2 reads SASEGT.

The table lists this clonotype with a few counts. V gene TRBV2 combines with J gene TRBJ2-4; D perhaps matches TRBD2 (5 bases). The CDR3 consists of 14 residues. V shed 2 bases and J shed 8 bases, with 13 bases lying between them. CDR1 and CDR2 (germline): SNHLY, FYNNEI. As DNA, the CDR3 is TGTGCCAGCAGTGAAAACGGGGTCCTAGACATTCAGTACTTC. This translates into CASSENGVLDIQYF.

In the case of this clonotype: Here the CDR3 omits its conserved ending phenylalanine or tryptophan, so a read error is the likely source. It is unclear where the CDR3 begins or ends on the DNA, so no DNA is shown, and the CDR3 is as TCRdb lists it. CDR3 region: CASSLGRGRVDTQYL. The rearrangement joins TRBV11-1 to TRBJ2-3; the table's TRBD1 call for D was not verified on the DNA. The CDR3 is 15 amino acids in total, end residues counted. Germline CDR1 is SGHAT and CDR2 is FQDESV (reference sequence).

As regards this clonotype: A single base separates this from a much larger clone, so it may be a read error. This sequence joins TRBV7-9 and TRBJ2-7, with 11 bases fitting TRBD2. CDR1 is SEHNR and CDR2 is FQNEAQ in the germline V gene (reference sequence). This CDR3 has 17 residues. The CDR3 spells CASSSAEGLADPYERYF. In DNA, the CDR3 is TGTGCCAGCAGCTCCGCTGAGGGACTAGCGGATCCCTACGAGCGGTACTTC.

Note on this clonotype: The conserved phenylalanine or tryptophan normally closing the CDR3 is absent here, so this likely arose from a read error. V usage is TRBV11-2 and J usage is TRBJ1-1; 10 bases align to TRBD1. This CDR3 is built from 17 residues. The germline gives CDR1 SGHAT, CDR2 FQNNGV. Here the CDR3 reads CASSRMRGQGFGTGAFL. CDR3 nucleotides: TGTGCCAGCAGCCGAATGAGGGGACAGGGGTTCGGCACTGGAGCTTTCCTT.

As regards this clonotype: A much bigger clone sits one base away, suggesting this may be a read error. The CDR3 loop is CAISKPTKNIQYF. The CDR3, as DNA: TGTGCCATCAGTAAGCCAACTAAAAACATTCAGTACTTC. The chain is built from TRBV10-3 and TRBJ2-4; unclear D gene. The ends were cut back, 5 bases at V and 4 bases at J, with 9 bases in the middle. The CDR3 runs 13 residues. Germline V gives CDR1 ENHRY, CDR2 SYGVKD.

This clonotype is classed as medium-sized. This chain links TRBV29-1 with TRBJ2-2; D gene unclear. V was cut by 3 bases and J by 7 bases, with 9 bases left in between. The CDR3 extends over 12 amino acids. The V gene's germline CDR1 is SQVTM and CDR2 ANQGSEA. DNA of the CDR3: TGCAGCGTTGACCAAGGGCTCGGGGAGCTGTTTTTT. Residues: CSVDQGLGELFF.

In regard to this clonotype: Since no conserved phenylalanine or tryptophan closes the CDR3, a read error is the likely cause. Because the CDR3's place on the DNA is in doubt, the DNA is left out and the CDR3 is given as listed by TCRdb. The chain links TRBV4-2 to TRBJ2-1; no check of the table's D call, TRBD2, against the DNA was made. Per the germline V gene, CDR1 is LGHNA and CDR2 is YNFKEQ. Both ends counted, the CDR3 spans 14 residues. The CDR3 protein is CASSQGPEGSVQFL.

About this clonotype: Compared with germline, one end of the junction differs, possibly owing to a read error. V is TRBV29-1 and J is TRBJ2-7; D is unclear. The CDR3 consists of 15 residues. Germline V CDR1 and CDR2: SQVTM, ANQGSEA. CDR3 sequence reads: CSMAGAVTSSYEQYF. The CDR3 region has the DNA TGCAGCATGGCCGGTGCCGTCACCAGCTCCTACGAGCAGTACTTT.

Concerning this clonotype itself: Relative to the germline gene, one junction end is altered; a read error may explain this. This chain joins TRBV4-1 and TRBJ2-1; TRBD2 might be the D (6 bases). The CDR3 sequence is 14 residues long. CDR1 and CDR2 (germline): MGHRA, YSYEKL. CDR3 amino acids: CASSQEGSYNEQLF. The CDR3 DNA reads as TGCGCTAGCAGCCAGGAGGGGTCCTATAATGAGCAGCTCTTC.

With regard to this clonotype: The junction and the germline gene differ at one end; a read error may be behind it. This chain connects TRBV29-1 to TRBJ2-3, with 7 bases matching TRBD2. Germline CDR1 reads SQVTM; CDR2 reads ANQGSEA. This CDR3 spans 15 amino acids. The CDR3 spells CNVLLARGRPYTQYF. The CDR3 coding sequence is TGCAACGTCCTACTAGCGCGGGGCCGGCCATATACGCAGTATTTC.

A word on this clonotype: This may stem from a read error, because a much larger clone lies one nucleotide away. This chain uses TRBV5-1 with TRBJ2-7; D gene uncertain. Germline V lookup: CDR1 SGHRS, CDR2 YFSETQ. The CDR3 has 14 residues. Trimming took 1 base from V and 0 from J, leaving 8 bases between them. The DNA for the CDR3 is TGCGCCAGCAGCTTGCAGTGGAGCTCCTACGAGCAGTACTTC. Protein: CASSLQWSSYEQYF.

This clonotype was counted ten times or more. The chain couples TRBV20-1 to TRBJ2-1; 8 nucleotides agree with TRBD2. Germline lookup yields CDR1 DFQATT and CDR2 SNEGSKA (reference sequence). There are 15 residues in the CDR3. V was pared by 6 bases and J by 8 bases, with 15 bases of the junction left unmatched. The CDR3 spells CSASDGREGLDEQFF. The CDR3 DNA reads as TGCAGTGCCTCGGACGGGAGGGAGGGCCTGGATGAGCAGTTCTTC.

With regard to this clonotype: One end of the junction varies from germline; a read error may be responsible. This chain connects TRBV4-2 to TRBJ2-7; tentative D call: TRBD2 (5 bases). The CDR3 is made up of 17 amino acids. Germline CDR1 reads LGHNA; CDR2 reads YNFKEQ. DNA of the CDR3: TGTCCCAGCAGTCAAATGACTACGGGCCGATTATCCTACGAGCAGTACTTC. Amino acid sequence: CPSSQMTTGRLSYEQYF.

The rearrangement uses TRBV20-1 and TRBJ2-7, with D possibly matching TRBD1 (6 bases). This CDR3 has 13 residues. Germline V gene data show CDR1 as DFQATT and CDR2 as SNEGSKA (reference sequence). Trimming took 6 bases from V and 3 from J, leaving 15 bases between them. CDR3 sequence: CSALRDNYYEQYF. The CDR3 nucleotides read TGCAGTGCCCTGAGGGACAACTACTACGAGCAGTACTTC.

On this clonotype: Because the CDR3 is missing its conserved closing phenylalanine or tryptophan, this is likely a read error. The DNA is omitted, as the CDR3 cannot be located on it reliably, and the CDR3 follows TCRdb's listing. The genes are TRBV6-2 or TRBV6-3 and TRBJ2-2. The CDR3 numbers 16 amino acids, ends counted. The V gene's germline CDR1 is MNHEY and CDR2 SVGEGT. CDR3 protein: CASTYARRLNTGELFL.

Note on this clonotype: A clone one base away is much larger, so this may be a read error. V gene TRBV7-9 combines with J gene TRBJ2-3; TRBD2 agrees at 9 bases. CDR1 and CDR2 (germline): SEHNR, FQNEAQ (reference sequence). V gave up 6 bases and J gave up 6 bases; unmatched junction bases: 13. The CDR3 contains 16 residues. DNA of the CDR3: TGTGCCAGCAGTCGTCAGCGGGAGGACCGAGGCGATACGCAGTATTTT. Amino acids: CASSRQREDRGDTQYF.

This rearrangement joins TRBV9 to TRBJ2-7; D not resolved. The CDR3 extends over 14 amino acids. CDR1 is SGDLS, CDR2 YYNGEE, per germline. V was shortened by 0 bases and J by 0 bases, with 7 bases between the two germline ends. The CDR3 spells CASSVEGDSYEQYF. As DNA, the CDR3 is TGTGCCAGCAGCGTAGAAGGCGACTCCTACGAGCAGTACTTC. The full variable domain, with the rest looked up from reference TRBV9 and TRBJ2-7, is DSGVTQTPKHLITATGQRVTLRCSPRSGDLSVYWYQQSLDQGLQFLIQYYNGEERAKGNILERFSAQQFPDLHSELNLSSLELGDSALYFCASSVEGDSYEQYFGPGTRLTVT.